The rows below give T cell receptor beta chains drawn from one sample of a study of blood T cell repertoires in COVID-19. TCRdb's copy holds only in-frame clones and misses some; the assay was immunoSEQ multiplex PCR. The sample includes about 120,000 clones, around four fifths of them seen just once. The sequenced material came from peripheral blood. The origin of the receptors is a man aged 60 to 69 with acute or convalescent COVID-19. Each CDR3 is given with its conserved first and last residue. Each record gives: D gene, V gene, clone size, J gene, CDR3 protein, CDR3 DNA. A D gene is named only where the DNA matches it firmly. Expanded clones get a size class; other rows say once, few or many, or leave the size out.

-	TRBV30	few	TRBJ2-2	CAWSVHNPGELFF	TGTGCCTGGAGTGTACACAACCCCGGGGAGCTGTTTTTT
TRBD2	TRBV5-1	-	TRBJ2-1	CASSSLTSGLARISYNEQFF	TGCGCCAGCAGCTCCCTAACTAGCGGGTTAGCCCGAATATCCTACAATGAGCAGTTCTTC
-	TRBV28	few	TRBJ1-4	CASSDPGRSRGMFF	TGTGCCAGCAGTGACCCCGGGAGGTCTAGGGGTATGTTTTTT
TRBD1	TRBV7-2	once	TRBJ1-6	CASSLEGTVSPATLHF	TGTGCCAGCAGCTTAGAAGGGACAGTTTCCCCCGCGACCCTCCACTTT
-	TRBV4-2	-	TRBJ2-7	CASSQAITGPLPYEQYF	TGTGCCAGCAGCCAAGCCATCACAGGGCCACTCCCCTACGAGCAGTACTTC
TRBD1	TRBV27	-	TRBJ1-6	CASSFSDRGNSPLHF	TGTGCCAGCAGTTTCTCGGACAGGGGAAATTCACCCCTCCACTTT
TRBD1	TRBV19	few	TRBJ1-2	CASSIVGQGPHGYTF	TGTGCCAGTAGTATTGTAGGACAGGGGCCCCATGGCTACACCTTC
TRBD1	TRBV7-3	-	TRBJ1-2	CASSFAGGYGYTF	TGTGCCAGCAGCTTTGCAGGGGGTTATGGCTACACCTTC
TRBD1	TRBV13	few	TRBJ1-2	CASSSRDRPLHGYTF	TGTGCCAGCAGCTCCCGGGACAGGCCCCTCCATGGCTACACCTTC
-	TRBV6-1	-	TRBJ1-1	CASSEAPGWAGNTEAFF	TGTGCCAGCAGTGAAGCCCCTGGGTGGGCAGGCAACACTGAAGCTTTCTTT
-	TRBV7-2	-	TRBJ1-4	CASSWAGRGEKLFF	TGTGCCAGCAGCTGGGCTGGGCGGGGAGAAAAACTGTTTTTT